These 11 T cell receptor beta chains share one sample of origin, sequenced in a study of Graves' ophthalmopathy and Graves' hyperthyroidism. The sequenced template was RNA, covering the TCR beta CDR3 region. Second-round multiplex PCR came after first-round RT-PCR with HTBI primers. TCRdb reprocessed the multiplex PCR reads with MiXCR, giving one entry per CDR3 protein. The sample lists over 40,000 distinct CDR3 sequences, less than 65% occurring once. Sample: peripheral blood. The source is an adult man with Graves' ophthalmopathy.

The chain uses TRBV7-2 and TRBJ2-1; D might be TRBD1 (7 bases). V dropped 5 bases and J dropped 9 bases, with 17 bases sitting between them. The CDR3 is 14 amino acids. CDR1 is SGHTA and CDR2 is FQGNSA in the germline V gene. The CDR3 loop is CASSGTGVGGEQFF. CDR3 coding DNA: TGTGCCAGCAGCGGAACAGGGGTGGGGGGTGAGCAGTTCTTC.

This clonotype is categorized as medium-sized. The genes are TRBV2 and TRBJ2-7; D unclear. Germline CDR1 and CDR2: SNHLY and FYNNEI. Deletions cut 2 bases from V and 3 bases from J, with 5 bases between. This CDR3 has 12 amino acids. The CDR3 loop reads CASSEISYEQYF. The CDR3 DNA follows: TGTGCCAGCAGTGAAATCAGCTACGAGCAGTACTTC.

CDR3 DNA: TGTGCCAGCAGGGAGGGGGCTAGCGGCACAGATACGCAGTATTTT. It translates to CASREGASGTDTQYF. This chain connects TRBV9 to TRBJ2-3; weak D call: TRBD1 (7 bases). This CDR3 region has 15 residues. V shed 5 bases and J shed 1 base, with 14 bases lying between them. The germline V gene has CDR1 SGDLS and CDR2 YYNGEE. Supplemented by reference TRBV9 and TRBJ2-3, the full variable domain reads DSGVTQTPKHLITATGQRVTLRCSPRSGDLSVYWYQQSLDQGLQFLIQYYNGEERAKGNILERFSAQQFPDLHSELNLSSLELGDSALYFCASREGASGTDTQYFGPGTRLTVL.

This clonotype was detected many times. This rearrangement joins TRBV7-3 to TRBJ2-2; D uncertain. V was shortened by 2 bases and J by 6 bases, with 7 bases between the two germline ends. The CDR3 runs 13 residues. The germline V gene has CDR1 SGHTA and CDR2 FQGTGA. The CDR3 sequence: CASSLSQPGELFF. The CDR3 DNA sequence: TGTGCCAGCAGCTTATCCCAACCCGGGGAGCTGTTTTTT.

The V call is TRBV10-3, the J call TRBJ2-7; a possible D gene is TRBD1 (6 bases). CDR3 size: 16 residues. Looked up from germline, CDR1 is ENHRY and CDR2 is SYGVKD. V lost 5 bases to trimming and J lost 5 bases, with 22 bases between them. CDR3 sequence (DNA): TGTGCCATCAGTAGCACCCGACAGGTAGAAGGCAACGAGCAGTACTTC. This gives the protein CAISSTRQVEGNEQYF.

In the case of this clonotype: Germline is not matched at one junction end, which may reflect a read error. The genes are TRBV7-9 and TRBJ1-4, with 8 bases fitting TRBD1. Germline-derived CDR1 and CDR2 are SEHNR and FQNEAQ (reference sequence). The CDR3 extends over 14 amino acids. CDR3 protein: CASSNDRGRERLFF. The CDR3 DNA is TGTGCCAGCAGCAACGACAGGGGTCGTGAAAGACTGTTTTTT.

The chain employs TRBV2 and TRBJ2-3, with 9 bases that match TRBD2. V shed 7 bases, J shed 2 bases, and the junction held 4 bases outside the gene matches. CDR3 length equals 14 residues. CDR1 is SNHLY, CDR2 FYNNEI, per germline. The CDR3 nucleotides read TGTGCCAGCACCCTAGCGGGAAACACAGATACGCAGTATTTT. Amino acid sequence: CASTLAGNTDTQYF.

The rearrangement uses TRBV13 and TRBJ2-3; the D is unclear. This CDR3 comprises 16 residues. Germline-derived CDR1 and CDR2 are PRHDT and FYEKMQ (reference sequence). Trimming took off 5 bases at V and 11 bases at J, with 26 bases between the two ends. The CDR3 sequence: CASSRSVGLITYEQYF. The CDR3 DNA follows: TGTGCCAGCAGCCGGTCGGTCGGGCTTATCACCTACGAGCAGTATTTT.

This clonotype was detected a few times. This chain connects TRBV7-9 to TRBJ2-2, with TRBD2 as a possible D gene (6 bases). CDR3 length: 13 amino acids. Germline CDR1 is SEHNR and CDR2 is FQNEAQ (reference sequence). CDR3 loop: CASARGGTGELFF. DNA of the CDR3: TGTGCAAGTGCCCGGGGAGGCACCGGGGAGCTGTTTTTT.

To note about this clonotype: One end of the junction varies from germline; a read error may be responsible. V gene TRBV7-7 combines with J gene TRBJ2-1, with unresolved D. From germline, CDR1 is SSHAT and CDR2 FNYEAQ (reference sequence). The CDR3 loop spans 14 amino acids. The CDR3 DNA reads TGTGCTAGCAGTCCCGGGCCTTCGACTAATGAGCAGTTCTTC. Protein sequence: CASSPGPSTNEQFF. The complete variable domain, with remaining parts taken from reference TRBV7-7 and TRBJ2-1, reads GAGVSQSPRYKVTKRGQDVTLRCDPISSHATLYWYQQALGQGPEFLTYFNYEAQPDKSGLPSDRFSAERPEGSISTLTIQRTEQRDSAMYRCASSPGPSTNEQFFGPGTRLTVL.

The table lists this clonotype with a few counts. The chain joins TRBV7-3 to TRBJ1-1; 8 nucleotides match TRBD1. The germline CDR1 and CDR2 sequences are SGHTA and FQGTGA. The V and J ends lost 4 bases and 11 bases, in that order; junction bases with no gene match: 15. The CDR3 is 15 residues long. CDR3 in amino acids: CASSSLSPATGAAFF. DNA for the CDR3: TGTGCCAGCAGCTCGCTAAGTCCGGCGACAGGGGCCGCTTTCTTT.